This T cell receptor (beta chain) was captured in a study of metastatic and nonmetastatic thyroid tumors. Turning to the study itself: Malignant thyroid and benign thyroid patients provided blood and tumor or nodule tissue whose repertoires were compared.

Among the patients, none had received any treatment before thyroid surgery. Whole-study results and caveats: Malignant thyroid tumors reportedly exceeded benign nodules significantly in TCR beta diversity, with the difference appearing in blood and tumor.

This clone was recorded at least ten times. Antigen: not known. Germline CDR1 SEHNR, CDR2 FQNEAQ (reference sequence). The CDR3 sequence is 15 residues long. Trimming removed 5 bases from V and 6 bases from J, with 16 bases in between. Per the original methods: What underpinned the distant-metastasis classifier for papillary thyroid cancer was the set of CDR3 differences across clinicopathological groups. TCRdb reprocessed the PCR reads using MiXCR. Here the V and J calls rest on TCRdb's processing, not on the authors' analysis. The sample carries 15,000 or so clones, about 12% recorded once. The sequence was obtained from a female donor with papillary thyroid cancer or a benign thyroid nodule (not recorded which). Some clones in this sample may be carry-over from other donors' samples. Sequences were obtained from tumor tissue. The gene calls are TRBV7-9 and TRBJ2-2; D tentatively reads TRBD1 or TRBD2 (5 bases each). In DNA, the CDR3 is TGTGCCAGCAGCCCGGGACCCCCTGGGGCCGGGGAGCTGTTTTTT. Translation: CASSPGPPGAGELFF.